These T cell receptor beta chains were read from a single sample in a study of blood T cells in healthy people across ages. TCRdb processed the 5' RACE reads anew with MiXCR; each CDR3 protein has one entry. The sample records roughly 800,000 distinct CDR3 sequences, roughly 26% being singletons. These same records also appear under a second study, on T cells of mothers and their children.

The source material was blood. The receptors were sampled from a boy aged 5-17 years in good health. Both conserved end residues are trimmed from each CDR3. Rows give clone size only sometimes, using once, few, many, or a class for an expanded clone.

size	V	J	CDR3
-	TRBV24-1	TRBJ1-2	ASSDTGAGSYGYT
-	TRBV10-3	TRBJ2-2	AVGGTGTGELF
-	TRBV13	TRBJ2-7	ASSPGLDEQY
-	TRBV5-1	TRBJ2-3	ASSSRQSATDTQY
few	TRBV24-1	-	ATSDQGQATYEQY
-	TRBV11-1	TRBJ1-2	ASSSFGTVNYGYT
-	TRBV20-1	TRBJ2-2	SARGAGRNTGELF
-	TRBV9	TRBJ2-2	ASSTLGGGLMTGELF
few	TRBV20-1	TRBJ2-3	SATRPSDTDTQY
-	TRBV6-2/TRBV6-3	TRBJ2-1	ASSYHQLPYNEQF
-	TRBV4-3	TRBJ1-1	ASSHLIQGAGEAF
-	TRBV3-1	TRBJ1-1	ASSQDRLGRLNTEAF
few	TRBV7-8	TRBJ2-7	ASRGRGHLEDEQY
few	TRBV15	-	ATSGDRTREQF
-	TRBV6-5	TRBJ1-2	ASSAAGANPPGYT
-	TRBV3-1	-	ASSQDWRGWDEQY
-	TRBV29-1	TRBJ2-4	SVEETQDPGVNIQY
few	TRBV5-1	TRBJ1-2	ASSFGEQLPST
-	TRBV6-6	TRBJ2-5	ASSSWTETQY
few	TRBV19	TRBJ2-1	ASSIDRGHNEQF
-	TRBV28	TRBJ1-3	ASSLSGQGRSGNTIY
few	TRBV5-1	TRBJ2-7	ASRDTSSYEQY
few	TRBV29-1	TRBJ1-4	SVVDEKLF
few	TRBV6-1	TRBJ1-5	ASSEVEGSQPQH
-	TRBV10-3	TRBJ2-7	AISPGTGLPSYEQY
-	TRBV7-2	TRBJ1-5	ASSDPTGNQPQH
-	TRBV10-3	TRBJ1-4	AISESKALEGEKLF
-	TRBV20-1	TRBJ1-4	SARDPQGPNEKLF
-	TRBV7-2	TRBJ2-1	ASSRPGLAGKPSSYNEQF
-	TRBV3-1	TRBJ1-6	ASSLDLANSPLH
-	TRBV10-3	TRBJ2-1	AISAFPRRDEQF
-	TRBV5-1	TRBJ2-7	ASSPGLLTYEQY
few	TRBV25-1	TRBJ2-2	ASSGRTADPNTGELF